These T cell receptor beta chains were read from a single sample in a study of cytotoxic CD8 clonotypes in ibrutinib-treated CLL. Measured with immunoSEQ multiplex PCR; TCRdb has only the in-frame clones, and not every one. The profile shows 110,000 to 150,000 clones, around three quarters of them singletons. Sequences were derived from PBMCs, sampled after 12 months of ibrutinib treatment. Every receptor here comes from a human donor with chronic lymphocytic leukemia. The CDR3 runs from the conserved cysteine through the conserved F or W. The order of the fields is D gene, V gene, clone size, J gene, CDR3 DNA, CDR3 protein. D genes are given only for firm matches. Clone size is stated in some rows and not others, as once, few, many or a class when expanded.

>NA|TRBV7-3|NA|TRBJ1-1
TGTGCCAGCAGCCCAACTCAGCAGAACACTGAAGCTTTCTTT
CASSPTQQNTEAFF
>TRBD2|TRBV18|few|TRBJ2-1
TGTGCCAGCTCACCTTTGACTAGCGGGAAAAATGAGCAGTTCTTC
CASSPLTSGKNEQFF
>TRBD2|TRBV19|NA|TRBJ2-1
TGTGCCAGTAGTACCGGACTAGCGGGAGCGGTTGAGCAGTTCTTC
CASSTGLAGAVEQFF
>TRBD1|TRBV10-3|NA|TRBJ2-5
TGTGCCATCAGTGACCTACGGGACAGGGGTAGAGAGACCCAGTACTTC
CAISDLRDRGRETQYF
>NA|TRBV11-2|NA|TRBJ2-1
TGTGCCAGCAGCTTCCCCTCCAGGAGCGGAAATGATTACAATGAGCAGTTCTTC
CASSFPSRSGNDYNEQFF
>NA|TRBV6-5|few|TRBJ2-7
TGTGCCAGCAGTTACTCGTCAGGGAGGGAGCAGTACTTC
CASSYSSGREQYF
>NA|TRBV10-3|NA|TRBJ1-1
TGTGCCATCAGTGAGTCCGGGGTGGCTGAAGCTTTCTTT
CAISESGVAEAFF
>TRBD1|TRBV5-3|few|TRBJ2-7
TGTGCCAGAAGCTCACGAGCCGGGACAGGATCCTACGAGCAGTACTTC
CARSSRAGTGSYEQYF
>NA|TRBV28|NA|TRBJ1-1
TGTGCCAGCAGTTTCGGGGAAGGTGAAGCTTTCTTT
CASSFGEGEAFF
>NA|TRBV19|NA|TRBJ1-2
TGTGCCAGTAGTATCATTATATCCGGGGCTGGCTACACCTTC
CASSIIISGAGYTF
>NA|TRBV6-5|NA|TRBJ2-7
TGTGCCAGCAGATCCCCGGGGAGCCGCTACGAGCAGTACTTC
CASRSPGSRYEQYF
>TRBD1|TRBV2|NA|TRBJ1-4
TGTGCCACACGCCAGGGACAGGGGTATGAAAAACTGTTTTTT
CATRQGQGYEKLFF
>NA|TRBV4-3|few|TRBJ1-1
TGCGCCAGCAGCCAAGACCCTACAGGGACTGAAGCTTTCTTT
CASSQDPTGTEAFF
>TRBD1|TRBV18|NA|TRBJ2-5
TGTGCCAGCTCACCAATCTGGACAGGGAAGGAAGAGACCCAGTACTTC
CASSPIWTGKEETQYF
>NA|TRBV27|NA|TRBJ2-4
TGTGCCAGCAGTCCTGATATGGCCAAAAACATTCAGTACTTC
CASSPDMAKNIQYF
>NA|TRBV4-3|NA|TRBJ1-3
TGCGCCAGCAGCCAAGATGGGATACTCTCTGGAAACACCATATATTTT
CASSQDGILSGNTIYF